The sequence of this T cell receptor beta chain was determined in a study of T cell responses to AZD1222 COVID-19 vaccine. Method: immunoSEQ multiplex PCR; TCRdb's copy keeps in-frame clones and lacks some. The table shows over 90,000 clones, with 70% to 90% occurring only once. Germline V gene data show CDR1 as MNHEY and CDR2 as SVGAGI. There are 14 residues in the CDR3. Germline trimming cut 0 bases from V and 4 bases from J; bases unmatched to any gene: 1. This specimen consisted of peripheral blood, obtained 28 days after the second AZD1222 dose. This chain joins TRBV6-5 and TRBJ2-7; 9 nucleotides match TRBD1. This receptor was obtained from an adult who received the AZD1222 COVID-19 vaccine. CDR3 protein: CASSYSDRGYEQYF. CDR3 sequence (DNA): TGTGCCAGCAGTTACTCAGACAGGGGGTACGAGCAGTACTTC.